The 3 T cell receptor beta chains in this list originate from one sample, sequenced in a study of CD8+CD57+ T cells in acquired aplastic anemia. CD8+CD57+ cell expansion, shown by flow cytometry, had occurred in the patients selected for sequencing. The template for TCR beta VDJ and CDR3 sequence profiling was genomic DNA. From the reads, TCRdb called clonotypes with MiXCR, one entry per CDR3 protein. Here the sample spans some 98,000 distinct CDR3 sequences, roughly two thirds being singletons. The sample comprised sorted CD4+, CD8+, or CD8+CD57+ T cells (not recorded which) from PBMCs. Every receptor here comes from a human donor with aplastic anemia.

The chain has TRBV10-1 and TRBJ2-1, with 9 bases that match TRBD1. Germline values: CDR1 WNHNN, CDR2 SYGVQD (reference sequence). CDR3 length equals 17 residues. Trimming cost V 6 bases and J 1 base; bases outside gene matches: 10. For the CDR3, the DNA is TGCGCCAGCAGCCCATTGACCGGGACAGGGTCCTACAATGAGCAGTTCTTC. Its translation: CASSPLTGTGSYNEQFF.

The rearrangement uses TRBV10-3 and TRBJ2-7, with D maybe TRBD2 (6 bases). Trimming pared 8 bases from V and 3 bases from J, leaving 11 bases between. From germline, CDR1 is ENHRY and CDR2 SYGVKD. The CDR3 has 12 residues. The CDR3 DNA reads as TGTGCCATCGCCAGGGAGGACTACGAGCAGTACTTC. Amino acids: CAIAREDYEQYF.

This clonotype appeared many times. The chain links TRBV6-1 to TRBJ2-7, with 8 bases that match TRBD1. The ends lost 1 base at V and 2 bases at J; junction bases unmatched: 4. Germline V gene data show CDR1 as MNHNS and CDR2 as SASEGT. CDR3 length: 15 residues. The CDR3 sequence is CASSEEETGAYEQYF. Written as DNA, the CDR3 is TGTGCCAGCAGTGAAGAGGAGACAGGGGCCTACGAGCAGTACTTC.